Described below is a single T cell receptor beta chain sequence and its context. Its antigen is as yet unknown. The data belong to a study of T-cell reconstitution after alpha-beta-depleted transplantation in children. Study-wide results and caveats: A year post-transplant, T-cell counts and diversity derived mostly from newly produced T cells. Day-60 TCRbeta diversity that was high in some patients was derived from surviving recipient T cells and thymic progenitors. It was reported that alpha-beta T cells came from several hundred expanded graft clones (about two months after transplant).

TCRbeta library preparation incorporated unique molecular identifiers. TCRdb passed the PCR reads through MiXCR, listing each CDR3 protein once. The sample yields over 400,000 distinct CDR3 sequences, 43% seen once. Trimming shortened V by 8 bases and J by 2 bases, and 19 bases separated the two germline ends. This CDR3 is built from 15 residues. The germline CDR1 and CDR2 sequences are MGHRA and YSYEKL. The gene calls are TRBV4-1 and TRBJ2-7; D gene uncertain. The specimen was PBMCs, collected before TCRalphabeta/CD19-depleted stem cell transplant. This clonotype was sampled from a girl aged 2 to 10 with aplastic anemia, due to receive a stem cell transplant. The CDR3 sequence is CASSWASTEAYEQYF. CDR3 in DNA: TGCGCCAGCTCCTGGGCGAGTACAGAAGCCTACGAGCAGTACTTC.